These T cell receptor beta chains were read from a single sample in a study of shared clonotypes between healthy human individuals. Here immunoSEQ multiplex PCR was the method, and the copy in TCRdb shows in-frame clones only, minus some. Among a few million clones listed, approximately 95% were seen once. Sequenced material: naive CD4+ T cells sorted from blood. These receptors all stem from a man younger than 35 in good health. CDR3s include the opening cysteine and the closing phenylalanine or tryptophan. A D gene is named only where the DNA matches it firmly. Clone sizes are given selectively: once, few, many, or a class where the clone is expanded.

CDR3 length	clone size	D gene	V gene	J gene	CDR3 DNA	CDR3 protein
15	.	TRBD2	TRBV30	TRBJ2-3	TGTGCCCTGGGCGCTGAGCGGGGGAGCACAGATACGCAGTATTTT	CALGAERGSTDTQYF
15	.	TRBD1	TRBV10-3	TRBJ1-4	TGTGCCATCAGTGAGTCGAGGACAGGGGATGAAAAACTGTTTTTT	CAISESRTGDEKLFF
15	.	.	TRBV7-9	TRBJ1-6	TGTGCCAGCAGCCTCAGGACAGAGAATAATTCACCCCTCCACTTT	CASSLRTENNSPLHF
17	.	.	TRBV28	TRBJ2-7	TGTGCCAACAGTTTCCTTAGGGGGTCCGAAGTTAAGTACGAGCAGTACTTC	CANSFLRGSEVKYEQYF
15	.	.	TRBV6-5	TRBJ1-2	TGTGCCAGCAGTCAGCGGTGGGGGTCCAACTATGGCTACACCTTC	CASSQRWGSNYGYTF
14	.	.	TRBV6-1	TRBJ2-7	TGTGCCAGCAGTGGTCTCGGGGGGCGCGGGGAGCAGTACTTC	CASSGLGGRGEQYF
12	.	.	TRBV6-6	TRBJ1-1	TGTGCCAGCAGTCATCAAGAGGCTGAAGCTTTCTTT	CASSHQEAEAFF
18	.	.	TRBV28	TRBJ2-2	TGTGCCAGCAGTTTCGGTCACCCGGGACTCGGTGGGACCGGGGAGCTGTTTTTT	CASSFGHPGLGGTGELFF
16	.	TRBD2	TRBV7-9	TRBJ2-6	TGTGCCAGCAGCACCCGGGGGGTTTCAGGGGCCAACGTCCTGACTTTC	CASSTRGVSGANVLTF
13	.	.	TRBV7-6	TRBJ1-2	TGTGCCAGCAGCTTAGCCAGGGGAGAGGGCTACACCTTC	CASSLARGEGYTF
18	once	TRBD1	TRBV11-3	TRBJ2-1	TGTGCCAGCAGCTCCCGTTCCGGGACAGGGGCCAGTGGGAATGAGCAGTTCTTC	CASSSRSGTGASGNEQFF
11	.	.	TRBV29-1	TRBJ2-4	TGCAGCGTTGAATGGGTCCACATTCAGTACTTC	CSVEWVHIQYF
14	.	TRBD1	TRBV7-9	TRBJ2-7	TGTGCCAGCAGCTTTTCGACAGGGGGGTTTGAGCAGTACTTC	CASSFSTGGFEQYF
15	.	TRBD2	TRBV5-6	TRBJ2-4	TGTGCCAGCAGCCGGACTAGCGCGTCCAAAAACATTCAGTACTTC	CASSRTSASKNIQYF
14	.	.	TRBV27	TRBJ1-2	TGTGCCAGCAGCCTTGTTAGTGCGCCCTATGGCTACACCTTC	CASSLVSAPYGYTF
14	.	.	TRBV10-3	TRBJ2-7	TGTGCCATCAGACCTCGGCAGGTTGTGGTCGAGCAGTACTTC	CAIRPRQVVVEQYF
13	.	.	TRBV10-3	TRBJ1-5	TGTGCCATCAGTGTTCAGAGCAATCAGCCCCAGCATTTT	CAISVQSNQPQHF
17	.	.	TRBV5-1	TRBJ1-4	TGCGCCAGCAGCTTTGGGCAGGGTACCGCAACTAATGAAAAACTGTTTTTT	CASSFGQGTATNEKLFF
14	once	.	TRBV10-3	TRBJ1-1	TGTGCCATCAGTGAGTCTGGAGGGGACACTGAAGCTTTCTTT	CAISESGGDTEAFF
15	.	TRBD1	TRBV2	TRBJ1-5	TGTGCCAGCAGTGAAGACAGGGGTGGCAATCAGCCCCAGCATTTT	CASSEDRGGNQPQHF
14	.	.	TRBV28	TRBJ1-2	TGTGCCAGCAGTGAGCTTGCAAAGAACTATGGCTACACCTTC	CASSELAKNYGYTF
14	.	.	TRBV28	TRBJ1-2	TGTGCCAGCAGTGTGTTGAGGGACCACTATGGCTACACCTTC	CASSVLRDHYGYTF
15	.	TRBD2	TRBV7-2	TRBJ2-1	TGTGCCAGCAGCTTAGGGCTAGCGGGAAGGGATGAGCAGTTCTTC	CASSLGLAGRDEQFF
14	.	.	TRBV5-1	TRBJ2-3	TGCGCCAGCTCCGAAGGGATGTCCACAGATACGCAGTATTTT	CASSEGMSTDTQYF
14	.	.	TRBV7-9	TRBJ1-1	TGTGCCAGCAGCCCGAGCGGGACCCACACTGAAGCTTTCTTT	CASSPSGTHTEAFF
15	.	.	TRBV4-1	TRBJ1-2	TGCGCCAGCAGCCAAGATGAAGCCCTAGACTATGGCTACACCTTC	CASSQDEALDYGYTF
14	.	.	TRBV2	TRBJ2-5	TGTGCCAGCAGTGCCGGGCGGCTCCAAGAGACCCAGTACTTC	CASSAGRLQETQYF
12	.	.	TRBV29-1	TRBJ2-1	TGCAGCGTTGAAGAAGGAGGGAATGAGCAGTTCTTC	CSVEEGGNEQFF
12	.	.	TRBV2	TRBJ2-7	TGTGCCAGCAGTGAAAACCCCTACGAGCAGTACTTC	CASSENPYEQYF
15	.	TRBD1	TRBV30	TRBJ2-3	TGTGCCTGGGCCCATGGGACAGGGCGCACAGATACGCAGTATTTT	CAWAHGTGRTDTQYF
14	.	.	TRBV15	TRBJ2-7	TGTGCCACCAGCAGAGGGGGACTTTCTAGGGAGCAGTACTTC	CATSRGGLSREQYF
15	.	TRBD2	TRBV6-6	TRBJ2-7	TGTGCCAGCAGTTACTCGAGTGCCGGGGGGACGGGGCAGTACTTC	CASSYSSAGGTGQYF
17	.	TRBD1	TRBV7-8	TRBJ1-1	TGTGCCAGCAGCTCTCCGGGACAGGGTCGACGGAACACTGAAGCTTTCTTT	CASSSPGQGRRNTEAFF
16	.	TRBD2	TRBV5-4	TRBJ2-5	TGTGCCAGCAGCCTGGGGGGTAGCGGGAGTTTCGAGACCCAGTACTTC	CASSLGGSGSFETQYF
15	.	TRBD1	TRBV28	TRBJ1-6	TGTGCCAGCAGGGGACAGGGGACTGGTAATTCACCCCTCCACTTT	CASRGQGTGNSPLHF
16	.	.	TRBV19	TRBJ1-3	TGTGCCAGTTCAAGCGGGATCTTGAGCTCTGGAAACACCATATATTTT	CASSSGILSSGNTIYF
14	.	.	TRBV5-1	TRBJ1-1	TGCGCCAGCAGCTTGAGATTAATGAACACTGAAGCTTTCTTT	CASSLRLMNTEAFF
10	.	.	TRBV21-1	TRBJ1-1	TGTGCCAGCGGTAGACAAGATGCTTTCTTT	CASGRQDAFF
17	.	TRBD2	TRBV9	TRBJ2-1	TGTGCCAGCAGCGTAGCGGTTAGCGGGTTCTTTTACAATGAGCAGTTCTTC	CASSVAVSGFFYNEQFF
13	once	.	TRBV25-1	TRBJ1-2	TGTGCCAGCAGTGACCCCGGCGCGGCGGGCTACACCTTC	CASSDPGAAGYTF
15	once	.	TRBV5-1	TRBJ1-4	TGCGCCAGCAGCTCCTCGGGGGGGCTGGTTGAAAAACTGTTTTTT	CASSSSGGLVEKLFF
15	.	.	TRBV6-1	TRBJ1-1	TGTGCCAGCAGTGAAGGCCATGGGGGGGGGACTGGAGCTTTCTTT	CASSEGHGGGTGAFF
15	once	.	TRBV25-1	TRBJ2-3	TGTGCCACCTCCATTTTAAGGGGGGCCGCAGATACGCAGTATTTT	CATSILRGAADTQYF
16	.	TRBD2	TRBV5-1	TRBJ2-5	TGCGCCAGCAGCTTGGGGCTAGCGGGAGGAGGAGAGACCCAGTACTTC	CASSLGLAGGGETQYF
14	.	.	TRBV6-1	TRBJ1-1	TGTGCCAGCAGCGCCGGGACCGCAATAATGTGGGCTTTCTTT	CASSAGTAIMWAFF
13	.	.	TRBV6-6	TRBJ1-1	TGTGCCAGCAGTTACGTTCGGGAGACTGAAGCTTTCTTT	CASSYVRETEAFF
17	.	.	TRBV19	TRBJ2-6	TGTGCCAGTAGTGACAGGTCCCTCTCTCTGATAACCAACGTCCTGACTTTC	CASSDRSLSLITNVLTF
14	.	.	TRBV7-2	TRBJ2-7	TGTGCCAGCAGCCGGGGACACGGGTCCTACGAGCAGTACTTC	CASSRGHGSYEQYF